The next 8 T cell receptor beta chains were all read from a single sample in a study of T cell responses to AZD1222 COVID-19 vaccine. This table comes from immunoSEQ multiplex PCR, and its TCRdb copy is limited to in-frame clones, with some not included. The sample shows roughly 160,000 clones, over 80% of them seen only once. The specimen comprised peripheral blood, sampled on day 0 of AZD1222 vaccination. These receptors came from an adult in good health.

The V gene is TRBV24-1, the J gene TRBJ1-5; D is unclear. The germline CDR1 and CDR2 sequences are KGHDR and SFDVKD. The CDR3 has 13 amino acids. Trimming stripped 3 bases from V and 5 bases from J, with 7 bases between. This CDR3 is CATSDDRHQPQHF. CDR3 coding DNA: TGTGCCACCAGTGATGATAGACATCAGCCCCAGCATTTT.

This clone was detected a few times. The gene calls are TRBV7-9 and TRBJ2-1; 12 bases line up with TRBD2. This CDR3 comprises 17 residues. V shed 1 base and J 7 bases; nucleotides not matched to a gene: 8. CDR1 is SEHNR, CDR2 FQNEAQ, per germline (reference sequence). CDR3 nucleotides: TGTGCCAGCAGCTTAGTTGAGACTAGCGGGAGTAGGAATGAGCAGTTCTTC. Its translation: CASSLVETSGSRNEQFF. The whole variable domain, remainder taken from reference TRBV7-9 and TRBJ2-1, is DTGVSQNPRHKITKRGQNVTFRCDPISEHNRLYWYRQTLGQGPEFLTYFQNEAQLEKSRLLSDRFSAERPKGSFSTLEIQRTEQGDSAMYLCASSLVETSGSRNEQFFGPGTRLTVL.

The chain has TRBV27 and TRBJ2-3; 8 nucleotides agree with TRBD1. Trimming at V came to 5 bases and at J to 8 bases, leaving 12 bases not matched to a gene. Germline values: CDR1 MNHEY, CDR2 SMNVEV (reference sequence). CDR3 length: 15 amino acids. CDR3 coding DNA: TGTGCCAGCAGTAATAACGGACAGGGATCGGGTACGCAGTATTTT. The encoded protein is CASSNNGQGSGTQYF.

The chain uses TRBV19 and TRBJ2-3; 11 positions match TRBD2. This CDR3 is 17 amino acids long. CDR1 and CDR2 (germline): LNHDA, SQIVND (reference sequence). V lost 4 bases, J lost 4 bases, and 10 bases stayed unmatched. This CDR3 reads CASSTGLAVLSPDTQYF. As DNA, the CDR3 is TGTGCCAGTAGTACGGGACTAGCGGTCCTTAGCCCAGATACGCAGTATTTT.

The rearrangement links TRBV9 to TRBJ2-3; the D gene could be TRBD1 or TRBD2 (6 bases each). The germline CDR1 and CDR2 sequences are SGDLS and YYNGEE. This CDR3 is 16 amino acids long. The V end was cut by 3 bases, the J end by 2 bases, with 16 bases between. The CDR3 DNA follows: TGTGCCAGCAGCGCCGAAGGGGGGCGAGTCACAGATACGCAGTATTTT. The encoded protein is CASSAEGGRVTDTQYF.

In DNA form, the CDR3 reads TGTGCCAGTAGTATGCCCATGGTCGATCAGCCCCAGCATTTT. It specifies CASSMPMVDQPQHF. The rearrangement uses TRBV19 and TRBJ1-5; D gene ambiguous. Trimming stripped 3 bases from V and 5 bases from J, with 11 bases between. Germline CDR1 LNHDA, CDR2 SQIVND (reference sequence). This CDR3 has 14 residues.

J is TRBJ1-5 and V is TRBV19; TRBD1 matches 8 bases. CDR1 is LNHDA, CDR2 SQIVND, per germline (reference sequence). V trimming: 6 bases; J trimming: 0 bases; junction bases outside the gene matches: 10. The CDR3 loop spans 17 amino acids. CDR3 in amino acids: CASRKETGVRSNQPQHF. As DNA, the CDR3 is TGTGCCAGTAGGAAAGAGACAGGGGTACGTAGCAATCAGCCCCAGCATTTT.

J is TRBJ1-3 and V is TRBV5-1, with D uncertain. Per the germline V gene, CDR1 is SGHRS and CDR2 is YFSETQ. This CDR3 contains 13 residues. V lost 8 bases, J lost 2 bases, and 11 bases lay in between. CDR3 in DNA: TGCGCCAGTTCTATGGGGACTGGAAACACCATATATTTT. Translating gives CASSMGTGNTIYF.